What follows is one TCR beta chain and its context. The sample is drawn from a study of blood T cell repertoires in COVID-19. The assay was immunoSEQ multiplex PCR, and TCRdb's table has in-frame clones only and misses some. Here the sample spans about 140,000 clones, more than 65% being singletons. V was pared by 7 bases and J by 4 bases, with 17 bases between. CDR3 length equals 15 residues. Per germline, CDR1 SGHTA and CDR2 FQGNSA. Sample: peripheral blood. The TCR originated in a man older than 75 with acute or convalescent COVID-19. The rearrangement joins TRBV7-2 to TRBJ1-5; D is perhaps TRBD1 (6 bases). CDR3 protein: CASTPGGAKNQPQHF. CDR3 bases: TGTGCCAGCACCCCCGGGGGGGCGAAAAATCAGCCCCAGCATTTT.